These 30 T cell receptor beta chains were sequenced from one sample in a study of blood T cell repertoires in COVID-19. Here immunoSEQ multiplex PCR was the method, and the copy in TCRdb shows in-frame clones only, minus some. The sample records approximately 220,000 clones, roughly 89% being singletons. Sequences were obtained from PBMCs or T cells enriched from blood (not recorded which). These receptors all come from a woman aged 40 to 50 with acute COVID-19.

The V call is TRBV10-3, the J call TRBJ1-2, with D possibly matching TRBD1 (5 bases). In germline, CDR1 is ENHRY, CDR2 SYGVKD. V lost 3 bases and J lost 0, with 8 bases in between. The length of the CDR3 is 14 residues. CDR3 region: CAISDRDPNYGYTF. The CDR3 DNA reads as TGTGCCATCAGTGACAGGGATCCTAACTATGGCTACACCTTC.

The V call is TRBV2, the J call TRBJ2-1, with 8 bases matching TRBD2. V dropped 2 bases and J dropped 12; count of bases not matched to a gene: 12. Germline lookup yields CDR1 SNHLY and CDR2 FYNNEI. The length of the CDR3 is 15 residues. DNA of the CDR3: TGTGCCAGCAGTGAAACCAAGGGCGGGGGGCCTTTGCAGTTCTTC. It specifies CASSETKGGGPLQFF.

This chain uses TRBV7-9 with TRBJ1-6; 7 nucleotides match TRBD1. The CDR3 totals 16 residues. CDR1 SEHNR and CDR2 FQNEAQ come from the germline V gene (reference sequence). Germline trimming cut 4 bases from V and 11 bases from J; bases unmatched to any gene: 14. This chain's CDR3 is CASSSKDRDLDPPLHF. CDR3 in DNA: TGTGCCAGCAGCTCGAAAGACAGGGACCTTGACCCACCCCTCCACTTT. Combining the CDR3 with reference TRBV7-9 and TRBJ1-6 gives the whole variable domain DTGVSQNPRHKITKRGQNVTFRCDPISEHNRLYWYRQTLGQGPEFLTYFQNEAQLEKSRLLSDRFSAERPKGSFSTLEIQRTEQGDSAMYLCASSSKDRDLDPPLHFGNGTRLTVT.

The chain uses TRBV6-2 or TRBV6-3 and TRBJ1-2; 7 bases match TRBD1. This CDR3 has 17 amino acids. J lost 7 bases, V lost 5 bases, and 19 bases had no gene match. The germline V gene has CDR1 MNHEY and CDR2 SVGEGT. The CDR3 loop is CASSRPGRGGPLSGYTF. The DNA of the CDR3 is TGTGCCAGCAGTCGTCCGGGTCGAGGGGGCCCTTTAAGTGGCTACACCTTC.

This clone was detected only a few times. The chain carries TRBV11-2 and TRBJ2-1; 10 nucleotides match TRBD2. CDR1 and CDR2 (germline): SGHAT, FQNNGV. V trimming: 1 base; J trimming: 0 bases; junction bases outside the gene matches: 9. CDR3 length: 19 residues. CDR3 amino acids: CASSLGTVAGGSSYNEQFF. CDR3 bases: TGTGCCAGCAGCTTAGGAACGGTAGCGGGGGGTAGCTCCTACAATGAGCAGTTCTTC.

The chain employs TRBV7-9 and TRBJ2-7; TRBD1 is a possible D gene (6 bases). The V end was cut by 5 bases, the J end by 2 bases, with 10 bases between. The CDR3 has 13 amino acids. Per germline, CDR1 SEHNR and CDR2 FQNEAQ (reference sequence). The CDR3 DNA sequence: TGTGCCAGCAGCGGGACACCGACCTACGAGCAGTACTTC. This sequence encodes CASSGTPTYEQYF.

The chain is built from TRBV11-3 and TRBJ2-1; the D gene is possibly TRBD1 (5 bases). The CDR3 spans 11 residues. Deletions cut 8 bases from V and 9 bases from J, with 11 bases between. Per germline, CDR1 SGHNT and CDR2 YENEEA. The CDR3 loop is CASSRGTEQFF. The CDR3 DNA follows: TGTGCCAGCTCAAGGGGCACTGAGCAGTTCTTC.

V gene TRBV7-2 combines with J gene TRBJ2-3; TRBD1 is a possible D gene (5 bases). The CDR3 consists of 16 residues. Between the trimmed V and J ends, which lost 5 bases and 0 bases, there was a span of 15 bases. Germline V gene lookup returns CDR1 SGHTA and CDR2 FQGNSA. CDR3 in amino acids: CASSLGRGSSTDTQYF. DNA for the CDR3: TGTGCCAGCAGCCTCGGAAGGGGTTCGAGCACAGATACGCAGTATTTT.

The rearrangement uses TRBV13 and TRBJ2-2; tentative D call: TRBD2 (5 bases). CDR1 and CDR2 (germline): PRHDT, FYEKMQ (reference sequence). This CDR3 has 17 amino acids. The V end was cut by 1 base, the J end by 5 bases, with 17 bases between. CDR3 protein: CASSLVQADLRTGELFF. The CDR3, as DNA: TGTGCCAGCAGCTTAGTTCAGGCGGACTTAAGGACCGGGGAGCTGTTTTTT.

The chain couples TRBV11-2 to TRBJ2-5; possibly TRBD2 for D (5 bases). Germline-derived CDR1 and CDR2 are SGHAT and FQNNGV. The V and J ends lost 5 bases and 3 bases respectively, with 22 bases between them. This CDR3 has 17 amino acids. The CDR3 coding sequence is TGTGCCAGCAGCCCACTCCAGCGGAACAGACCGAAAGAGACCCAGTACTTC. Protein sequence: CASSPLQRNRPKETQYF.

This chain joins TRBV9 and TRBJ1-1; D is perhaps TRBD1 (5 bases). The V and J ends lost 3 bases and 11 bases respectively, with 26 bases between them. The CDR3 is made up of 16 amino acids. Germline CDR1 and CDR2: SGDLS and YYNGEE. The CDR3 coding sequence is TGTGCCAGCAGCGCCTCCCCCGGGACTCTAGTAAGGTGGGCTTTCTTT. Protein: CASSASPGTLVRWAFF.

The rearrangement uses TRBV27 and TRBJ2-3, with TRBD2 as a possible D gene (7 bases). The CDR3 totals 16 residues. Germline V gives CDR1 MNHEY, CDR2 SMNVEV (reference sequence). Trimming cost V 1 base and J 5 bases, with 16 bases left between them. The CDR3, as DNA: TGTGCCAGCAGTTTATATGAGGGGGGGCCTGAAGATACGCAGTATTTT. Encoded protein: CASSLYEGGPEDTQYF.

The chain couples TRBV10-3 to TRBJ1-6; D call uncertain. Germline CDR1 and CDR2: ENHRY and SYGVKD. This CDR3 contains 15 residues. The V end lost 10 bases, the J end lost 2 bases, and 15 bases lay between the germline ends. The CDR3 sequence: CATRERVAYNSPLHF. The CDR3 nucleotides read TGTGCCACAAGGGAGAGGGTCGCCTATAATTCACCCCTCCACTTT.

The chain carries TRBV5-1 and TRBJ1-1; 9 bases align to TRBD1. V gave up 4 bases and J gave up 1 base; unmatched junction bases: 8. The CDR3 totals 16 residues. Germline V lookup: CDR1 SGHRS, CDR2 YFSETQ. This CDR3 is CASSPQGQGWNTEAFF. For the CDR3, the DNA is TGCGCCAGCAGCCCCCAGGGACAGGGATGGAACACTGAAGCTTTCTTT.

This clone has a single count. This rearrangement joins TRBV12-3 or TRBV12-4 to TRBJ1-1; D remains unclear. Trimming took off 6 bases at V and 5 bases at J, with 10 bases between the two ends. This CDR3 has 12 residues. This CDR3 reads CASRPGYTEAFF. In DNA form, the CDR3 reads TGTGCCAGCAGACCAGGATATACTGAAGCTTTCTTT.

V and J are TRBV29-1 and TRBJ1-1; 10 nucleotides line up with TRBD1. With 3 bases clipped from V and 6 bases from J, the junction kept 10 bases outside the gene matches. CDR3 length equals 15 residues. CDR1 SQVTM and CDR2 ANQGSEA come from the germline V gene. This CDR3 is CSVEVDRGYQAEAFF. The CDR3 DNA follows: TGCAGCGTTGAGGTGGACAGGGGGTATCAGGCTGAAGCTTTCTTT.

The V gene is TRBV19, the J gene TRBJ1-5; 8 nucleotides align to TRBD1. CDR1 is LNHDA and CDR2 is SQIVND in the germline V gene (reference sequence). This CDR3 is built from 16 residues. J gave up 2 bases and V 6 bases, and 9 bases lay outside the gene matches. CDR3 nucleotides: TGTGCCAGTAGCCTACCCACGGGACAGGGCAATCAGCCCCAGCATTTT. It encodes CASSLPTGQGNQPQHF.

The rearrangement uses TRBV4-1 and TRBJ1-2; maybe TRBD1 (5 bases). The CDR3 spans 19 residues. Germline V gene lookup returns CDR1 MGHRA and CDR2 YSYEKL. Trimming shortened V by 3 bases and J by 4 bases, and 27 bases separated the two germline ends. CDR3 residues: CASSHRWPLGAGLVYGYTF. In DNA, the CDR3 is TGCGCCAGCAGCCATCGTTGGCCGCTTGGGGCCGGTCTAGTCTATGGCTACACCTTC.

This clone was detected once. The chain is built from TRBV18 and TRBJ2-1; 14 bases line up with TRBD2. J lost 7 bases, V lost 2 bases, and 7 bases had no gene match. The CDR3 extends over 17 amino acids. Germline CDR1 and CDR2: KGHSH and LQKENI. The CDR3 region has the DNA TGTGCCAGCTCACCAGGACTAGCGGGGGGCCGGGGGAATGAGCAGTTCTTC. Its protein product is CASSPGLAGGRGNEQFF.

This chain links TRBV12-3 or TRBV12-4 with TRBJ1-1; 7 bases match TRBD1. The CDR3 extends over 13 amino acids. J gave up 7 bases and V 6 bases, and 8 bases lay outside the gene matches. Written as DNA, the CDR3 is TGTGCCAGCAGGCGACAGGGTTTCGGTGAAGCTTTCTTT. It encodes CASRRQGFGEAFF.

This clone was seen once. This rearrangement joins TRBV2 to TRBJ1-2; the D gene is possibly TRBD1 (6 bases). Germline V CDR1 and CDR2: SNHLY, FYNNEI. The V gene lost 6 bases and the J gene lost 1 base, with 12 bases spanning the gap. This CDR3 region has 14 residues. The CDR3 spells CASRLTGSNYGYTF. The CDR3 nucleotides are TGTGCCAGCAGGTTGACAGGCAGTAACTATGGCTACACCTTC.

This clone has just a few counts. The CDR3 spells CASSLGQQDEQYF. The CDR3 region has the DNA TGTGCCAGCAGCTTAGGACAGCAGGACGAGCAGTACTTC. The chain links TRBV7-2 to TRBJ2-7; perhaps TRBD1 as D (5 bases). Germline V CDR1 and CDR2: SGHTA, FQGNSA. This CDR3 is 13 amino acids long. Trimming left V 1 base short and J 5 bases short, with 9 bases between.

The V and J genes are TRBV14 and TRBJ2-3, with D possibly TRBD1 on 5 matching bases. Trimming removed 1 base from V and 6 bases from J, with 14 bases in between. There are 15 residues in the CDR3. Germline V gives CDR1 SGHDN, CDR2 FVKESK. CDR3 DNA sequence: TGTGCCAGCAGCCAAGGGGGAAGGGGTAGTGATACGCAGTATTTT. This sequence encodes CASSQGGRGSDTQYF.

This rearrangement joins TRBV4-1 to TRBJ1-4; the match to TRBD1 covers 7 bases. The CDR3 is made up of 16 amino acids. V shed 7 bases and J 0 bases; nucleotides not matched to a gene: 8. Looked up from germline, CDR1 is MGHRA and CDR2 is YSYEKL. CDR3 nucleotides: TGCGCCAGCACAAGGGACAGCGCATCAACTAATGAAAAACTGTTTTTT. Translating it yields CASTRDSASTNEKLFF.

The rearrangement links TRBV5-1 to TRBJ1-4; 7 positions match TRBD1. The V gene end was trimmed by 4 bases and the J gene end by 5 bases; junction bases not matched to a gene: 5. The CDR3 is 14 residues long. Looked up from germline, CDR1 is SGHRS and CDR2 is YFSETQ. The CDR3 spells CASSRDSINEKLFF. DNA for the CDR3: TGCGCCAGCAGCCGGGACAGTATCAATGAAAAACTGTTTTTT.

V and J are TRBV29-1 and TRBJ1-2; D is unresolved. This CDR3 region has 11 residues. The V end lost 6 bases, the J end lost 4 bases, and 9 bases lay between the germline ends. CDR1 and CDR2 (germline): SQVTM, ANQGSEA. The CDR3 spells CSVPVRYGYTF. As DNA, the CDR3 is TGCAGCGTCCCAGTTCGCTATGGCTACACCTTC.

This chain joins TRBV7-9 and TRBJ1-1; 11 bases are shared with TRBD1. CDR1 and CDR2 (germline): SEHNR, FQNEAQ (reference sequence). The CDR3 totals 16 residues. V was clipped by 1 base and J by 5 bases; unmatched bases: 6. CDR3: CASSLVAGTGGTEAFF. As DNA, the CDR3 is TGTGCCAGCAGCTTAGTTGCGGGGACAGGGGGAACTGAAGCTTTCTTT.

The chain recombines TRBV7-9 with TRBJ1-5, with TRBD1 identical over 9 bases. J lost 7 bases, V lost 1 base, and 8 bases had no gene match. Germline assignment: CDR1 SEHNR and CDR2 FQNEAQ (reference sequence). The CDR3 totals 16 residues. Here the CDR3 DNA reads TGTGCCAGCAGCTTAGATCTAGGGACAGGGAACCAGCCCCAGCATTTT. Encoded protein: CASSLDLGTGNQPQHF.

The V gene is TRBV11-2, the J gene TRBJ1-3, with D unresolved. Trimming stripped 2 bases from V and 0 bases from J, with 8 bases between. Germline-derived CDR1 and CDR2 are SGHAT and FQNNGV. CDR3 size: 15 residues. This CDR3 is CASSLYKSSGNTIYF. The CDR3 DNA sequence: TGTGCCAGCAGCTTATATAAGAGCTCTGGAAACACCATATATTTT. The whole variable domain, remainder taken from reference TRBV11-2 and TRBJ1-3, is EAGVAQSPRYKIIEKRQSVAFWCNPISGHATLYWYQQILGQGPKLLIQFQNNGVVDDSQLPKDRFSAERLKGVDSTLKIQPAKLEDSAVYLCASSLYKSSGNTIYFGEGSWLTVV.

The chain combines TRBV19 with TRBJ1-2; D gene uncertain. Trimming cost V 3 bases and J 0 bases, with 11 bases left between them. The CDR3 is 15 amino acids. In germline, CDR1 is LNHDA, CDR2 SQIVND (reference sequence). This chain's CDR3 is CASSMVSLANYGYTF. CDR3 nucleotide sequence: TGTGCCAGTAGTATGGTATCGTTAGCTAACTATGGCTACACCTTC.